This entry concerns a single T cell receptor beta chain. Its target is not known. This sample was taken from a study of shared clonotypes between healthy human individuals. Study findings and constraints: The low donor count limited represented genetic and exposure-history diversity.

Donors included only healthy HIV-negative adults lacking recent acute infections or vaccinations. CD4+ cells underwent separation, giving CD45RA+ naive and CD45RA-negative memory subsets. V was clipped by 6 bases and J by 3 bases; unmatched bases: 2. The germline V gene encodes CDR1 SGHDN and CDR2 FVKESK. The CDR3 has 12 residues. Profiling relied on immunoSEQ multiplex PCR, and the TCRdb table lists in-frame clones only, not all of them. This table has 2 million to 3 million clones, 80% to 95% appearing once. This chain joins TRBV14 and TRBJ2-7; 7 bases line up with TRBD2. This clonotype originated in a man aged 18 to 35 in good health. Some clones in this sample may be carry-over from other donors' samples. Sample: naive CD4+ T cells from PBMCs. Noted subset: CD45RA+ positively selected. This CDR3 reads CASRREHYEQYF. DNA of the CDR3: TGTGCCAGCAGGCGGGAGCACTACGAGCAGTACTTC.